The entry below gives a single T cell receptor (beta chain) sequence along with its context. TCRdb's copy holds only in-frame clones and misses some; the assay was immunoSEQ multiplex PCR. The repertoire includes about 90,000 clones, approximately 89% of them detected once, and about 10% sits in the top ten. These data belong to a study of PD-1 blockade in classical Hodgkin lymphoma. Germline V lookup: CDR1 SQVTM, CDR2 ANQGSEA. The V and J ends lost 0 bases and 5 bases respectively, with 10 bases between them. The CDR3 is made up of 13 amino acids. The patients all showed relapse after autologous stem cell transplantation, while their brentuximab vedotin exposure varied.

This TCR was recovered from a human donor with classical Hodgkin lymphoma. The chain links TRBV29-1 to TRBJ1-1, with D possibly TRBD1 on 6 matching bases. Sequenced material: peripheral blood mononuclear cells (PBMCs), taken before the second cycle of nivolumab. Here the CDR3 reads CSVEDTGRTEAFF. In DNA form, the CDR3 reads TGCAGCGTTGAAGACACAGGGAGAACTGAAGCTTTCTTT.